Listed here are 19 T cell receptor beta chains from one sample, sequenced in a study of T cells in Graves' hyperthyroidism and ophthalmopathy. Template material for amplifying TCR beta CDR3 regions consisted of RNA transcripts. Initially, a first-round RT-PCR of the TCR CDR3 employed the HTBI primer set. TCRdb called the multiplex PCR reads again in MiXCR, with one record for every CDR3 protein. The sample gives 500,000 to 600,000 distinct CDR3 sequences, about 20% of which show up once; over 45% is in the top ten. Material: blood. The receptors stem from a man aged 35-49 years with Graves' ophthalmopathy.

This clonotype was recorded at least ten times. This chain connects TRBV7-9 to TRBJ2-1; 10 nucleotides agree with TRBD2. V was pared by 1 base and J by 8 bases, with 5 bases of the junction left unmatched. CDR1 and CDR2 from the germline V gene are SEHNR and FQNEAQ (reference sequence). The CDR3 loop spans 15 amino acids. For the CDR3, the DNA is TGTGCCAGCAGCTTAGGAACTAGCGGGGCGGATGAGCAGTTCTTC. Protein product: CASSLGTSGADEQFF.

This clonotype was counted only a few times. The genes are TRBV6-6 and TRBJ1-6; D ambiguous. The CDR3 totals 15 residues. Trimming took off 0 bases at V and 8 bases at J, with 11 bases between the two ends. The germline CDR1 and CDR2 sequences are MNHNY and SVGAGI (reference sequence). The DNA of the CDR3 is TGTGCCAGCAGTTACTCGGAATGGGTGGATTCACCCCTCCACTTT. It yields the protein CASSYSEWVDSPLHF.

This clonotype was seen a few times. The chain joins TRBV7-8 to TRBJ2-4, with 12 bases fitting TRBD2. The CDR3 spans 16 residues. Germline V gives CDR1 SGHVS, CDR2 FQNEAQ. V shed 1 base, J shed 5 bases, and the junction held 3 bases outside the gene matches. The CDR3 spells CASSLGLAGAENIQYF. In DNA, the CDR3 is TGTGCCAGCAGCTTAGGACTAGCGGGGGCCGAAAACATTCAGTACTTC.

In this sample, this clonotype turned up a few times. The chain couples TRBV24-1 to TRBJ2-1, with 7 nucleotides matching TRBD2. CDR3 length: 17 amino acids. CDR1 is KGHDR, CDR2 SFDVKD, per germline. The trim removed 1 base at V and 1 base at J, leaving 6 bases unmatched. The DNA of the CDR3 is TGTGCCACCAGTGATTTTAAGACTAGCAATTCCTACAATGAGCAGTTCTTC. Protein sequence: CATSDFKTSNSYNEQFF.

Turning to this clonotype: A clone one base away is much larger, so this may be a read error. The chain links TRBV12-3 or TRBV12-4 to TRBJ1-1; TRBD1 is a possible D gene (5 bases). CDR3 size: 13 residues. CDR3 DNA sequence: TGTGCCAACAGTTTGGGGGAGGGGACTGAAGCTTTCTTT. Amino acid sequence: CANSLGEGTEAFF.

A single count supports this clonotype. This chain uses TRBV4-1 with TRBJ1-1, with 8 positions matching TRBD1. This CDR3 comprises 16 residues. Unmatched junction bases numbered 9, after V lost 3 bases and J lost 3 bases. Germline V gene sequence: CDR1 MGHRA, CDR2 YSYEKL. The CDR3 DNA reads as TGCGCCAGCAGCCACCCAAGACAGGGGAGGGACACTGAAGCTTTCTTT. This encodes CASSHPRQGRDTEAFF.

This clonotype was detected only a few times. The chain carries TRBV9 and TRBJ2-1, with TRBD2 identical over 10 bases. With V trimmed by 3 bases and J by 5 bases, 2 bases remained unmatched. The germline V gene encodes CDR1 SGDLS and CDR2 YYNGEE. The CDR3 contains 14 residues. The CDR3 loop is CASSASGGNNEQFF. In nucleotides, the CDR3 is TGTGCCAGCAGCGCTAGCGGGGGAAACAATGAGCAGTTCTTC.

This clonotype was recorded a few times. The V gene is TRBV6-1, the J gene TRBJ2-6; D is unclear. The CDR3 extends over 15 amino acids. Germline CDR1 MNHNS, CDR2 SASEGT. Deletions cut 4 bases from V and 2 bases from J, with 9 bases between. The CDR3 loop is CASSVDGPGANVLTF. CDR3 in DNA: TGTGCCAGCAGTGTGGACGGCCCTGGGGCCAACGTCCTGACTTTC.

The chain uses TRBV11-2 and TRBJ2-5; 13 bases are shared with TRBD2. V lost 8 bases to trimming and J lost 0 bases; unmatched junction nucleotides: 18. In germline, CDR1 is SGHAT, CDR2 FQNNGV. There are 20 residues in the CDR3. DNA for the CDR3: TGTGCCAGCGGATACCCCCCTACCGGGACTAGCGGGACGTACCAAGAGACCCAGTACTTC. Translated: CASGYPPTGTSGTYQETQYF.

The sample holds many counts of this clonotype. The chain combines TRBV27 with TRBJ1-5; D is possibly TRBD1 (6 bases). Germline V gene lookup returns CDR1 MNHEY and CDR2 SMNVEV (reference sequence). V gave up 8 bases and J gave up 4 bases, with 12 bases separating them. The CDR3 runs to 13 residues. CDR3 sequence (DNA): TGTGCCAGCGGAGGCAGGGGTAATCAGCCCCAGCATTTT. This encodes CASGGRGNQPQHF.

This clonotype came up many times. The chain employs TRBV30 and TRBJ2-3; 7 bases fit TRBD2. The trim removed 7 bases at V and 11 bases at J, leaving 15 bases unmatched. Per germline, CDR1 GTSNPN and CDR2 SVGIG (reference sequence). The CDR3 loop spans 13 amino acids. The CDR3 here is CASLLGTTSGQYF. DNA of the CDR3: TGTGCCTCCTTACTCGGGACTACCTCGGGGCAGTATTTT. The full variable domain, completed using reference TRBV30 and TRBJ2-3, is SQTIHQWPATLVQPVGSPLSLECTVEGTSNPNLYWYRQAAGRGLQLLFYSVGIGQISSEVPQNLSASRPQDRQFILSSKKLLLSDSGFYLCASLLGTTSGQYFGPGTRLTVL.

V gene TRBV5-1 combines with J gene TRBJ1-4, with D uncertain. V was cut by 5 bases and J by 0 bases, with 8 bases left in between. The CDR3 extends over 14 amino acids. Germline values: CDR1 SGHRS, CDR2 YFSETQ. CDR3 nucleotides: TGCGCCAGCAGTGAGCGCCCAACTAATGAAAAACTGTTTTTT. Translating it yields CASSERPTNEKLFF.

The chain joins TRBV20-1 to TRBJ2-7; tentative D call: TRBD1 (5 bases). V lost 2 bases and J lost 7, with 12 bases in between. In germline, CDR1 is DFQATT, CDR2 SNEGSKA (reference sequence). CDR3 length equals 12 residues. The CDR3 loop is CSARQGSNEQYF. For the CDR3, the DNA is TGCAGTGCTAGACAGGGATCCAATGAGCAGTACTTC.

This clonotype was counted between two and nine times. The chain joins TRBV20-1 to TRBJ1-1; no firm D call. This CDR3 spans 11 amino acids. CDR1 is DFQATT, CDR2 SNEGSKA, per germline (reference sequence). V lost 1 base and J 4 bases, leaving 4 bases between the germline ends. The CDR3 region is CSARGFTEAFF. Here the CDR3 DNA reads TGCAGTGCTAGAGGGTTCACTGAAGCTTTCTTT.

Comment on this clonotype: One end of the junction does not line up with germline, which may come from a read error. The chain recombines TRBV2 with TRBJ2-2, with D unclear. This CDR3 has 13 amino acids. Germline V lookup: CDR1 SNHLY, CDR2 FYNNEI. CDR3 nucleotides: TGTGCCAGCGGTGACTCGCCCACCGGGGAGCTGTTTTTT. Its protein product is CASGDSPTGELFF.

This clonotype was counted many times. V is TRBV20-1 and J is TRBJ1-2; 11 bases align to TRBD1. CDR1 and CDR2 (germline): DFQATT, SNEGSKA (reference sequence). The CDR3 contains 15 residues. The trim removed 5 bases at V and 3 bases at J, leaving 8 bases unmatched. The CDR3 loop is CSAGGTGGSYYGYTF. The CDR3 nucleotides read TGCAGTGCTGGGGGGACAGGGGGGTCCTACTATGGCTACACCTTC.

Note on this clonotype: This clone may be a read error of a much larger clone one base away. This chain connects TRBV3-1 to TRBJ2-1; D is perhaps TRBD2 (5 bases). Trimming cost V 4 bases and J 6 bases, with 16 bases left between them. The length of the CDR3 is 15 residues. Germline-derived CDR1 and CDR2 are LGHDT and YNNKEL (reference sequence). In DNA form, the CDR3 reads TGTGCCAGCAGCCGAATATTTGGGGAGTCCAATGAGCAGTTCTTC. It codes for CASSRIFGESNEQFF.

This clonotype occurred many times. V gene TRBV5-1 combines with J gene TRBJ2-7; the match to TRBD1 covers 7 bases. V was pared by 1 base and J by 9 bases, with 7 bases of the junction left unmatched. Germline assignment: CDR1 SGHRS and CDR2 YFSETQ. This CDR3 is built from 13 residues. CDR3 coding DNA: TGCGCCAGCAGCTTGTGGACAGGTAAAGGGCAGTACTTC. This translates into CASSLWTGKGQYF. Drawing the rest from reference TRBV5-1 and TRBJ2-7, the complete variable domain is KAGVTQTPRYLIKTRGQQVTLSCSPISGHRSVSWYQQTPGQGLQFLFEYFSETQRNKGNFPGRFSGRQFSNSRSEMNVSTLELGDSALYLCASSLWTGKGQYFGPGTRLTVT.

The chain uses TRBV5-1 and TRBJ2-5; D remains unclear. This CDR3 has 11 amino acids. Germline values: CDR1 SGHRS, CDR2 YFSETQ. V was pared by 7 bases and J by 4 bases, with 8 bases between. The CDR3 protein is CASQAGETQYF. For the CDR3, the DNA is TGCGCCAGCCAAGCCGGAGAGACCCAGTACTTC.